A single sample is the source of the 18 T cell receptor beta chains below, sequenced in a study of cytomegalovirus exposure and HLA in healthy donors. The table came from immunoSEQ multiplex PCR; TCRdb's copy has only in-frame clones and leaves some out. Of over 120,000 clones listed, about 94% are singletons. Sequenced input: PBMCs. The receptors shown here come from a man between 18 and 35 years old in good health and CMV-seropositive.

V gene TRBV10-1 combines with J gene TRBJ2-2; TRBD2 agrees at 12 bases. This CDR3 region has 15 residues. Germline CDR1 reads WNHNN; CDR2 reads SYGVQD (reference sequence). The ends lost 6 bases at V and 6 bases at J; junction bases unmatched: 5. The CDR3 is CASSVGLAGPGELFF. The CDR3 nucleotides read TGCGCCAGCAGCGTTGGACTAGCGGGACCCGGGGAGCTGTTTTTT.

The chain has TRBV19 and TRBJ2-3, with 7 nucleotides matching TRBD2. CDR3 length: 16 amino acids. Germline V gene lookup returns CDR1 LNHDA and CDR2 SQIVND (reference sequence). Germline trimming cut 3 bases from V and 4 bases from J; bases unmatched to any gene: 10. In DNA, the CDR3 is TGTGCCAGTAGTATCGGGGACTATTCCTCCGCAGATACGCAGTATTTT. Translation: CASSIGDYSSADTQYF.

The sample holds one count of this clone. The gene calls are TRBV27 and TRBJ2-1; the D gene is possibly TRBD1 (6 bases). Trimming pared 3 bases from V and 7 bases from J, leaving 13 bases between. This CDR3 comprises 14 residues. Germline assignment: CDR1 MNHEY and CDR2 SMNVEV (reference sequence). The CDR3 DNA is TGTGCCAGCAGTTTTGGGGAGCAGGGGAATGAGCAGTTCTTC. Translated, it gives CASSFGEQGNEQFF.

The chain combines TRBV5-1 with TRBJ2-5, with 7 bases matching TRBD1. In germline, CDR1 is SGHRS, CDR2 YFSETQ. The length of the CDR3 is 14 residues. Trimming took 3 bases from V and 5 from J; bases not matched to a gene: 7. In nucleotides, the CDR3 is TGCGCCAGCAGCTCCGGACAGGTTGGGGAGACCCAGTACTTC. Protein product: CASSSGQVGETQYF. The whole variable domain, filled in from reference TRBV5-1 and TRBJ2-5, reads KAGVTQTPRYLIKTRGQQVTLSCSPISGHRSVSWYQQTPGQGLQFLFEYFSETQRNKGNFPGRFSGRQFSNSRSEMNVSTLELGDSALYLCASSSGQVGETQYFGPGTRLLVL.

This sequence joins TRBV9 and TRBJ2-7; possibly TRBD1 for D (5 bases). The CDR3 contains 14 residues. Germline V gene data show CDR1 as SGDLS and CDR2 as YYNGEE. Trimming shortened V by 0 bases and J by 6 bases, and 13 bases separated the two germline ends. The CDR3 reads CASSVAGHPGEQYF. In DNA form, the CDR3 reads TGTGCCAGCAGCGTAGCTGGACACCCGGGCGAGCAGTACTTC.

This rearrangement joins TRBV28 to TRBJ1-2; D is uncertain. The CDR3 contains 13 residues. Between the trimmed V and J ends, which lost 3 bases and 2 bases, there was a span of 7 bases. Germline CDR1 MDHEN, CDR2 SYDVKM. For the CDR3, the DNA is TGTGCCAGCAGTTTGTTCAGAAACTATGGCTACACCTTC. It translates to CASSLFRNYGYTF.

The chain employs TRBV28 and TRBJ2-1, with TRBD2 matching over 11 bases. The ends lost 6 bases at V and 5 bases at J; junction bases unmatched: 6. This CDR3 has 15 amino acids. The germline V gene encodes CDR1 MDHEN and CDR2 SYDVKM. The CDR3 DNA is TGTGCCAGCAGGCCGACTAGCGGGGCTGACAATGAGCAGTTCTTC. Translation gives CASRPTSGADNEQFF.

This chain joins TRBV27 and TRBJ1-1; tentatively, D is TRBD1 (5 bases). CDR1 is MNHEY, CDR2 SMNVEV, per germline (reference sequence). Trimming left V 3 bases short and J 8 bases short, with 7 bases between. The CDR3 runs 11 residues. As DNA, the CDR3 is TGTGCCAGCAGTTTGGGGCCCGAAGCTTTCTTT. As protein: CASSLGPEAFF.

This chain's CDR3 is CASSWTGFDTEAFF. CDR3 nucleotides: TGTGCCAGCAGCTGGACAGGGTTCGACACTGAAGCTTTCTTT. The J gene is TRBJ1-1, the V gene TRBV5-5; TRBD1 matches at 8 bases. Germline V lookup: CDR1 SGHKS, CDR2 YYEKEE (reference sequence). After removal of 3 bases from V and 3 bases from J, the junction contained 4 bases not matched to a gene. This CDR3 spans 14 amino acids.

This chain links TRBV2 with TRBJ1-5; TRBD1 might be the D (6 bases). Trimming removed 6 bases from V and 0 bases from J, with 12 bases in between. The CDR3 is 15 amino acids. Per germline, CDR1 SNHLY and CDR2 FYNNEI. The CDR3 bases are TGTGCCAGCAGATCCGGACAGAATAGCAATCAGCCCCAGCATTTT. Protein product: CASRSGQNSNQPQHF.

This chain connects TRBV2 to TRBJ2-5; D is possibly TRBD2 (6 bases). The CDR3 spans 14 residues. Trimming shortened V by 8 bases and J by 5 bases, and 18 bases separated the two germline ends. CDR1 and CDR2 from the germline V gene are SNHLY and FYNNEI. CDR3 in DNA: TGTGCCAGCCTCTTTTACGGGAGTGGGGAGACCCAGTACTTC. It yields the protein CASLFYGSGETQYF.

The chain employs TRBV4-1 and TRBJ2-7, with 12 bases matching TRBD2. Germline V gives CDR1 MGHRA, CDR2 YSYEKL. The V segment lost 4 bases and the J segment 5 bases; nucleotides outside the gene matches: 18. The CDR3 contains 19 residues. CDR3 nucleotide sequence: TGCGCCAGCAGCCCGAGTATCATGCTAGCGGGAGGGCCCGGAAACGAGCAGTACTTC. It specifies CASSPSIMLAGGPGNEQYF.

V is TRBV2 and J is TRBJ2-7, with 8 bases matching TRBD1. V shed 6 bases and J 0 bases; nucleotides not matched to a gene: 1. The CDR3 sequence is 13 residues long. The V gene's germline CDR1 is SNHLY and CDR2 FYNNEI. The CDR3 is CASRDRASYEQYF. The CDR3 DNA reads as TGTGCCAGCAGGGACAGGGCCTCCTACGAGCAGTACTTC.

The chain uses TRBV11-1 and TRBJ2-7; tentatively, D is TRBD1 (7 bases). V gave up 0 bases and J gave up 2 bases, with 14 bases separating them. The length of the CDR3 is 16 residues. In germline, CDR1 is SGHAT, CDR2 FQDESV (reference sequence). DNA of the CDR3: TGTGCCAGCAGCTTAGCGCCAGGGGGAGGCACCTACGAGCAGTACTTC. Encoded protein: CASSLAPGGGTYEQYF.

CDR3 nucleotides: TGTGCCAGCAGCTTAGATCCTAGCCCCACAGATACGCAGTATTTT. The encoded protein is CASSLDPSPTDTQYF. The rearrangement joins TRBV11-2 to TRBJ2-3, with D possibly matching TRBD2 (5 bases). Per germline, CDR1 SGHAT and CDR2 FQNNGV. Trimming took 0 bases from V and 2 from J, leaving 9 bases between them. This CDR3 contains 15 residues.

This chain links TRBV6-1 with TRBJ1-5; 9 positions match TRBD1. This CDR3 is 14 amino acids long. V lost 9 bases to trimming and J lost 6 bases; unmatched junction nucleotides: 9. CDR1 and CDR2 (germline): MNHNS, SASEGT. CDR3 sequence: CASRTGVDGQPQHF. CDR3 coding DNA: TGTGCCAGTAGGACAGGGGTTGATGGTCAGCCCCAGCATTTT.

The J gene is TRBJ2-1, the V gene TRBV2, with 7 bases matching TRBD1. The CDR3 is 12 residues long. V was pared by 5 bases and J by 11 bases, with 6 bases of the junction left unmatched. In germline, CDR1 is SNHLY, CDR2 FYNNEI. CDR3 amino acids: CASSLGGAQQFF. The CDR3 DNA is TGTGCCAGCAGTTTAGGGGGCGCGCAGCAGTTCTTC. The full variable domain, rest sourced from reference TRBV2 and TRBJ2-1, is EPEVTQTPSHQVTQMGQEVILRCVPISNHLYFYWYRQILGQKVEFLVSFYNNEISEKSEIFDDQFSVERPDGSNFTLKIRSTKLEDSAMYFCASSLGGAQQFFGPGTRLTVL.

This chain joins TRBV5-8 and TRBJ2-7; 12 bases are shared with TRBD2. The V segment lost 4 bases and the J segment 4 bases; nucleotides outside the gene matches: 6. Germline CDR1 is SGHTS and CDR2 is YDEGEE. The CDR3 contains 15 residues. The CDR3 DNA is TGTGCCAGCAGCCTCCTAGCGGGAGGGAGGTACGAGCAGTACTTC. Residues: CASSLLAGGRYEQYF.